The rows below give T cell receptor beta chains drawn from one sample of a study of cytomegalovirus exposure and HLA in healthy donors. Sequencing used immunoSEQ multiplex PCR; TCRdb keeps in-frame clones, though not all of them. The sample comprises about 130,000 clones, approximately 60% of which are singletons, and under 2.5% rests with the top ten. Material for sequencing was PBMCs. Receptors originate from a woman between 35 and 50 years old in good health and CMV-seronegative. Each CDR3 is given with its conserved first and last residue. Fields, in order: V gene, clone size, D gene, J gene, CDR3 DNA, CDR3 protein. D genes are given only for firm matches. Rows give clone size only sometimes, using once, few, many, or a class for an expanded clone.

>TRBV11-2|NA|NA|TRBJ2-1
TGTGCCAGCAGCTTAGAACCGACTAGAAATGAGCAGTTCTTC
CASSLEPTRNEQFF
>TRBV7-2|NA|TRBD1|TRBJ1-1
TGTGCCAGCAGCCGGGGCAGGGGGCCCACTGAAGCTTTCTTT
CASSRGRGPTEAFF
>TRBV5-4|few|TRBD2|TRBJ2-3
TGTGCCAGCAGCTTGGGGGGGAGGGGGCAGTATTTT
CASSLGGRGQYF
>TRBV27|NA|NA|TRBJ1-6
TGTGCCAGCAGTTCCCCACGGGGGAATTCACCCCTCCACTTT
CASSSPRGNSPLHF
>TRBV6-1|NA|NA|TRBJ2-7
TGTGCCAGCAGGGACGACAGGTCCTACGAGCAGTACTTC
CASRDDRSYEQYF
>TRBV7-8|NA|TRBD1|TRBJ2-2
TGTGCCAGCAGCTTGGACAGGGGTGGCACCGGGGAGCTGTTTTTT
CASSLDRGGTGELFF
>TRBV27|NA|TRBD1|TRBJ2-7
TGTGCCAGCAGTTCCGCACAGGGGGCTTCCTACGAGCAGTACTTC
CASSSAQGASYEQYF
>TRBV27|few|NA|TRBJ1-5
TGTGCCAGCAGTTTAAGCCAGGGCGGCATTTCCAATCAGCCCCAGCATTTT
CASSLSQGGISNQPQHF
>TRBV6-5|NA|NA|TRBJ2-2
TGTGCCAGCAGTCCAATCTGGCAGAACACCGGGGAGCTGTTTTTT
CASSPIWQNTGELFF
>TRBV25-1|NA|NA|TRBJ2-5
TGTGCCAGCAGTGAATTTGTGGCCGGAGAAGAGACCCAGTACTTC
CASSEFVAGEETQYF
>TRBV7-9|NA|TRBD1|TRBJ2-3
TGTGCCAGCAGCCAAGGGCAGGGGGCAGATACGCAGTATTTT
CASSQGQGADTQYF
>TRBV4-1|few|NA|TRBJ1-2
TGCGCCAGCAGCCAAGATAATTCGGGGAACTATGGCTACACCTTC
CASSQDNSGNYGYTF
>TRBV7-3|NA|TRBD1|TRBJ2-2
TGTGCCAGCAGCTTAGGGACAGTTGCCGGGGAGCTGTTTTTT
CASSLGTVAGELFF
>TRBV30|NA|TRBD1|TRBJ1-2
TGTGCCTGGGGACGGGACAGCTATGGCTACACCTTC
CAWGRDSYGYTF
>TRBV2|NA|NA|TRBJ1-2
TGTGCCAGCAGGTCACAGGCGTATAACTATGGCTACACCTTC
CASRSQAYNYGYTF
>TRBV9|NA|NA|TRBJ1-4
TGTGCCAGCAGCGCAACAGGGATCTCTAATGAAAAACTGTTTTTT
CASSATGISNEKLFF
>TRBV30|NA|NA|TRBJ2-7
TGTGCCTGGGGGGCAGGGATCTCCTACGAGCAGTACTTC
CAWGAGISYEQYF
>TRBV5-6|NA|NA|TRBJ1-1
TGTGCCAGCGAAACCCCCCCGGGAATCGGAAACACTGAGGCTTTCTTT
CASETPPGIGNTEAFF
>TRBV9|NA|NA|TRBJ1-1
TGTGCCAGCAGCGTAGACGGGTACACTGAAGCTTTCTTT
CASSVDGYTEAFF
>TRBV10-1|NA|NA|TRBJ2-3
TGCGCCAGCAGTGAGGCGGGGATGCTAACAGATACGCAGTATTTT
CASSEAGMLTDTQYF
>TRBV29-1|NA|TRBD1|TRBJ1-1
TGCAGCGTGTCGACAGGGGGAGACACTGAAGCTTTCTTT
CSVSTGGDTEAFF
>TRBV7-8|NA|TRBD1|TRBJ1-5
TGTGCCAGCAGCCCGGACCGGGGGACAGCTTATAGCAATCAGCCCCAGCATTTT
CASSPDRGTAYSNQPQHF
>TRBV29-1|NA|NA|TRBJ1-1
TGCAGCGTTGAAGGAGGGGGCACTGAAGCTTTCTTT
CSVEGGGTEAFF
>TRBV5-1|NA|TRBD2|TRBJ2-3
TGCGCCAGCAGCGGCGGACTAGCCCCCACAGATACGCAGTATTTT
CASSGGLAPTDTQYF
>TRBV27|NA|NA|TRBJ1-2
TGTGCCAGCAGTGGCAGGGGCGTGGAGTATGGCTACACCTTC
CASSGRGVEYGYTF
>TRBV19|few|TRBD1|TRBJ2-4
TGTGCCAGTAGAGGGGACAGGGGGGCCAAAAACATTCAGTACTTC
CASRGDRGAKNIQYF
>TRBV29-1|NA|TRBD2|TRBJ2-1
TGCAGCGCCCTAGCGGCCTATAGTGTCTTC
CSALAAYSVF
>TRBV29-1|NA|NA|TRBJ1-2
TGCAGCGTATACACCAGTTCCCTTTATGGCTACACCTTC
CSVYTSSLYGYTF
>TRBV4-3|NA|NA|TRBJ2-3
TGCGCCAGCAGCTTGGAGGGGGCCCGCACAGATACGCAGTATTTT
CASSLEGARTDTQYF
>TRBV30|few|NA|TRBJ2-2
TGTGCCCTTTGGGGGGGGCACACCGGGGAGCTGTTTTTT
CALWGGHTGELFF
>TRBV5-4|NA|TRBD1|TRBJ1-1
TGTGCCAGCCCAGGCGGCTGGGACAGGGGTGTTGAACGCACTGAAGCTTTCTTT
CASPGGWDRGVERTEAFF
>TRBV2|once|TRBD2|TRBJ2-7
TGTGCCAGCAGCACCGGGACTAACTACGAGCAGTACTTC
CASSTGTNYEQYF
>TRBV5-1|NA|NA|TRBJ2-6
TGCGCCAGCAGCTTGGGGACATCTGGGGCCAACGTCCTGACTTTC
CASSLGTSGANVLTF
>TRBV27|NA|NA|TRBJ1-5
TGTGCCAGCAGACCGTCACAGGTTCCTAGTTGGCAGCCCCAGCATTTT
CASRPSQVPSWQPQHF
>TRBV9|NA|NA|TRBJ2-1
TGTGCCAGCAGCCTTTCCCCGACAGGCCGGACCTACAATGAGCAGTTCTTC
CASSLSPTGRTYNEQFF
>TRBV25-1|NA|TRBD2|TRBJ2-1
TGTGCCAGCCAAGGTAAGGCAGCCTACAGCGGGGATGAGCAGTTCTTC
CASQGKAAYSGDEQFF
>TRBV9|NA|NA|TRBJ1-1
TGTGCCAGCAGCGAAAGCCCGAACACTGAAGCTTTCTTT
CASSESPNTEAFF
>TRBV7-8|NA|TRBD1|TRBJ2-2
TGTGCCAGCAGCTTGGCCAACAGGGGTGCTGGGGAGCTGTTTTTT
CASSLANRGAGELFF
>TRBV7-8|NA|TRBD1|TRBJ1-1
TGTGCCAGCAGCTTAATGGGACAGGGGAGCACTGAAGCTTTCTTT
CASSLMGQGSTEAFF
>TRBV10-2|NA|NA|TRBJ1-5
TGCGCCACCAATCCCAGGGGAAGGGTAAATCAGCCCCAGCATTTT
CATNPRGRVNQPQHF
>TRBV30|NA|TRBD1|TRBJ1-6
TGTGCCTGGAGGGGGGGACAGGGGTCGTCCTATAATTCACCCCTCCACTTT
CAWRGGQGSSYNSPLHF
>TRBV5-4|NA|TRBD1|TRBJ2-3
TGTGCCAGCAGCTTGGGAGGGTTCAGGGGGGATACGCAGTATTTT
CASSLGGFRGDTQYF
>TRBV9|NA|NA|TRBJ2-3
TGTGCCAGCAGCGGGGGGCTCGGGCGGGGCACAGATACGCAGTATTTT
CASSGGLGRGTDTQYF
>TRBV6-5|once|NA|TRBJ1-1
TGTGCCAGCAGTTACTCGCAGGGATTCACTGAAGCTTTCTTT
CASSYSQGFTEAFF
>TRBV7-2|NA|NA|TRBJ1-4
TGTGCCAGCAGCTTAGCCCACAGGATCGTCAATGAAAAACTGTTTTTT
CASSLAHRIVNEKLFF
>TRBV6-1|NA|TRBD1|TRBJ1-2
TGTGCCAGCAGTGAAAACGACTATTTTCGGACAGGGAATCATGGCTACACCTTC
CASSENDYFRTGNHGYTF
>TRBV27|NA|NA|TRBJ2-3
TGTGCCGGACCACATAGGACAGAACGAAGCACAGATACGCAGTATTTT
CAGPHRTERSTDTQYF
>TRBV6-1|NA|TRBD1|TRBJ1-1
TGTGCCAGCAGTGAGCCGGGACAGGGGTTCGGTGTTGAAGCTTTCTTT
CASSEPGQGFGVEAFF
>TRBV29-1|NA|TRBD2|TRBJ2-1
TGCAGCGTCATAACTAGCGGGGGATACAATGAGCAGTTCTTC
CSVITSGGYNEQFF
>TRBV6-5|NA|NA|TRBJ2-6
TGTGCCAGCAGTTACACACCCCTACAGGACGTCCTGACTTTC
CASSYTPLQDVLTF
>TRBV7-9|once|NA|TRBJ1-1
TGTGCCAGCAGCCGGACAATGAACACTGAAGCTTTCTTT
CASSRTMNTEAFF
>TRBV4-1|NA|NA|TRBJ1-1
TGCGCCAGCAGCCAATCAGCGGGTATTGGCACTGAAGCTTTCTTT
CASSQSAGIGTEAFF
>TRBV5-1|NA|TRBD1|TRBJ1-5
TGCGCCAGCAGCGAGGACGGACAGGGGAATCAGCCCCAGCATTTT
CASSEDGQGNQPQHF
>TRBV7-3|NA|NA|TRBJ1-1
TGTGCCAGCAGCTCCGACATACTCACTGAAGCTTTCTTT
CASSSDILTEAFF
>TRBV5-6|NA|TRBD1|TRBJ1-2
TGTGCCAGCAGCTGGGGACAGGGCCGATATGGCTACACCTTC
CASSWGQGRYGYTF
>TRBV15|NA|NA|TRBJ1-4
TGTGCCACCAGCAGGACCTTAGGAGACGGAGAAAAACTGTTTTTT
CATSRTLGDGEKLFF
>TRBV27|few|TRBD1|TRBJ1-2
TGTGCCAGCAGTTTGTCTTGGGACAGTTACTATGGCTACACCTTC
CASSLSWDSYYGYTF